Only one count was recorded for the clone carrying this T cell receptor beta chain. What it binds is unknown. TCR beta was sequenced from blood CD8+ and CD4+ T cells. TEMRA cells were FACS-enriched and CD8+ and CD4+ T cells negatively isolated. These data are taken from a study of CD8 T cells in Susac syndrome. Findings and limits, study-wide: The authors acknowledged that their TCR sequencing and HLA analysis involved a relatively small number of individuals.

The CDR3 loop spans 14 amino acids. Germline V gene lookup returns CDR1 SGHRS and CDR2 YFSETQ. The trim removed 1 base at V and 4 bases at J, leaving 2 bases unmatched. With random hexamers, roughly 0.5 to 1 ug RNA was reverse transcribed. A multiplex approach, immunoSEQ multiplex PCR, amplified TCR beta CDR3 across 54 Vbeta and 13 Jbeta. MiXCR, applied by TCRdb to the immunoSEQ multiplex PCR reads, yields one record per CDR3 protein. Of approximately 110,000 distinct CDR3 sequences listed, approximately 93% are singletons. The chain links TRBV5-1 to TRBJ2-7, with 10 bases that match TRBD1. The sequence was obtained from a human donor with multiple sclerosis. The material sequenced was CD8+ T cells from PBMCs. The CDR3 sequence: CASSLPDRGYEQYF. DNA of the CDR3: TGCGCCAGCAGCTTGCCGGACAGGGGGTACGAGCAGTACTTC.